These 9 T cell receptor beta chains originate from one sample sequenced in a study of regulatory T cells in long-lasting Graves disease. TCRdb called the reads again in MiXCR, with one record for every CDR3 protein. The table has about 640 distinct CDR3 sequences, about three fifths seen once; the top ten hold around a sixth. Extracted RNA from PBMCs served as the source of the TCR library. This material consisted of peripheral blood mononuclear cells (PBMCs), taken with antithyroid drug treatment, in newly diagnosed or persistent Graves disease (not recorded which). Source of these receptors: a female donor with Graves disease.

V gene TRBV5-5 combines with J gene TRBJ2-3; D ambiguous. The CDR3 is 14 residues long. Germline V gene sequence: CDR1 SGHKS, CDR2 YYEKEE (reference sequence). V shed 2 bases and J shed 2 bases, with 9 bases lying between them. This CDR3 reads CASSFTTLTDTQYF. Written as DNA, the CDR3 is TGTGCCAGCAGCTTTACAACTCTCACAGATACGCAGTATTTT.

This chain uses TRBV6-5 with TRBJ1-1, with D unresolved. The CDR3 contains 14 residues. Germline V gene lookup returns CDR1 MNHEY and CDR2 SVGAGI. V lost 2 bases and J lost 3, with 10 bases in between. CDR3 sequence reads: CASSYPGSDTEAFF. In DNA form, the CDR3 reads TGTGCCAGCAGTTACCCGGGATCGGACACTGAAGCTTTCTTT.

This clonotype was detected only a few times. The chain uses TRBV28 and TRBJ2-1; 8 positions agree with TRBD2. Trimming cost V 8 bases and J 3 bases; bases outside gene matches: 9. CDR3 length equals 15 residues. CDR1 and CDR2 from the germline V gene are MDHEN and SYDVKM. CDR3 coding DNA: TGTGCCAGCGGCGGGGTAGCGGGAATCTACAATGAGCAGTTCTTC. Its protein is CASGGVAGIYNEQFF.

Written as DNA, the CDR3 is TGTGCCAGTAGTAGGGGGACATCCTCTAACTATGGCTACACCTTC. It codes for CASSRGTSSNYGYTF. This chain connects TRBV19 to TRBJ1-2, with a tentative D call TRBD1 (6 bases). The CDR3 has 15 amino acids. CDR1 is LNHDA and CDR2 is SQIVND in the germline V gene (reference sequence). The ends were cut back, 4 bases at V and 0 bases at J, with 12 bases in the middle.

CDR3 region: CASISGPHNEQFF. DNA for the CDR3: TGTGCCAGCATCTCGGGCCCGCACAATGAGCAGTTCTTC. The chain is built from TRBV2 and TRBJ2-1; D not resolved. In germline, CDR1 is SNHLY, CDR2 FYNNEI. V dropped 7 bases and J dropped 5 bases, with 12 bases sitting between them. This CDR3 is built from 13 residues.

The chain is built from TRBV24-1 and TRBJ2-1; 7 bases line up with TRBD2. Trimming at V came to 5 bases and at J to 9 bases, leaving 6 bases not matched to a gene. The CDR3 has 13 residues. Germline lookup yields CDR1 KGHDR and CDR2 SFDVKD. The CDR3 DNA sequence: TGTGCCACCAGTGGTCGGGGGGAGGGTGAGCAGTTCTTC. It specifies CATSGRGEGEQFF.

The chain is built from TRBV28 and TRBJ2-7, with TRBD2 identical over 12 bases. The CDR3 sequence is 15 residues long. The trim removed 4 bases at V and 1 base at J, leaving 2 bases unmatched. Germline values: CDR1 MDHEN, CDR2 SYDVKM. The CDR3 DNA sequence: TGTGCCAGCAGTTCCCTAGCGGGAGGGTCCTACGAGCAGTACTTC. The encoded protein is CASSSLAGGSYEQYF. Using reference TRBV28 and TRBJ2-7 for the parts outside the CDR3, the full variable domain is DVKVTQSSRYLVKRTGEKVFLECVQDMDHENMFWYRQDPGLGLRLIYFSYDVKMKEKGDIPEGYSVSREKKERFSLILESASTNQTSMYLCASSSLAGGSYEQYFGPGTRLTVT.

V usage is TRBV18 and J usage is TRBJ1-3; D is unclear. The CDR3 has 13 residues. V lost 1 base, J lost 8 bases, and 9 bases lay in between. In germline, CDR1 is KGHSH, CDR2 LQKENI. CDR3: CASSPHEGYTIYF. DNA of the CDR3: TGTGCCAGCTCACCACACGAGGGCTACACCATATATTTT. Using reference TRBV18 and TRBJ1-3 for the parts outside the CDR3, the full variable domain is NAGVMQNPRHLVRRRGQEARLRCSPMKGHSHVYWYRQLPEEGLKFMVYLQKENIIDESGMPKERFSAEFPKEGPSILRIQQVVRGDSAAYFCASSPHEGYTIYFGEGSWLTVV.

This rearrangement joins TRBV14 to TRBJ2-3, with a weak D call TRBD2 (6 bases). The CDR3 sequence is 14 residues long. Germline-derived CDR1 and CDR2 are SGHDN and FVKESK. V lost 1 base to trimming and J lost 4 bases, with 9 bases between them. The CDR3 loop is CASSQVGGPDTQYF. The CDR3 DNA reads TGTGCCAGCAGCCAAGTGGGGGGTCCAGATACGCAGTATTTT. Full variable domain (remainder filled in from reference TRBV14 and TRBJ2-3): EAGVTQFPSHSVIEKGQTVTLRCDPISGHDNLYWYRRVMGKEIKFLLHFVKESKQDESGMPNNRFLAERTGGTYSTLKVQPAELEDSGVYFCASSQVGGPDTQYFGPGTRLTVL.